This is a list of T cell receptor beta chains from one sample in a study of memory CD4+ T cells and cytomegalovirus serostatus. Produced via immunoSEQ multiplex PCR; TCRdb's table is partial and in-frame only. The sample has 48,000 or so clones; just under 80% are singletons. Sequencing was performed on memory CD4+ T cells from blood. The source of these receptors is an adult in good health and CMV-seronegative. CDR3s include the opening cysteine and the closing phenylalanine or tryptophan. A D gene is named only where the DNA matches it firmly. Part of the rows lack a size; the others show once, few, many or a class for expanded clones.

TRBV5-1	-	TRBJ1-1	few	TGCGCCAGCAGCCGATCCGAGAAGAACACTGAAGCTTTCTTT	CASSRSEKNTEAFF
TRBV14	-	TRBJ2-1	-	TGTGCCAGCAGCCAAGTCCAGAGCTCCTACAATGAGCAGTTCTTC	CASSQVQSSYNEQFF
TRBV5-6	-	TRBJ1-4	-	TGTGCCAGCAGCCGTTTCGACAGCGGAGGTGAAAAACTGTTTTTT	CASSRFDSGGEKLFF
TRBV18	-	TRBJ1-5	-	TGTGCCAGCTCACCAGCAGACAATCGGAATCAGCCCCAGCATTTT	CASSPADNRNQPQHF
TRBV5-1	-	TRBJ2-2	-	TGCGCCAGCAGCTTGCGTCCTAGTGGGGGGAACACCGGGGAGCTGTTTTTT	CASSLRPSGGNTGELFF
TRBV6-1	TRBD1	TRBJ1-1	-	TGTGCCAGCCAGACAGGGGGGGTTTCAGCTTTCTTT	CASQTGGVSAFF
TRBV4-2	TRBD1	TRBJ2-1	few	TGTGCCAGCAGCCATGAAGGGACAGGGTTGCGCAATGAGCAGTTCTTC	CASSHEGTGLRNEQFF
TRBV7-9	-	TRBJ2-4	-	TGTGCCAGCAGCCCCAGTCAGGGCGCCAAAAACATTCAGTACTTC	CASSPSQGAKNIQYF
TRBV2	-	TRBJ2-6	-	TGTGCCAGCAGTGACGGGACCCTCGGTGGGGCCAACGTCCTGACTTTC	CASSDGTLGGANVLTF
TRBV9	-	TRBJ1-1	-	TGTGCCAGCAGCCCATCCACAGGGTGGACTGAAGCTTTCTTT	CASSPSTGWTEAFF
TRBV30	-	TRBJ1-1	-	TGTGCCTGGCTCCCCCTCGGGCAGGAGGACACTGAAGCTTTCTTT	CAWLPLGQEDTEAFF
TRBV15	-	TRBJ1-2	-	TGTGCCACCAGCAGAGAGGCGCGGTACTATGGCTACACCTTC	CATSREARYYGYTF
TRBV2	TRBD2	TRBJ2-7	-	TGTGCCAGCAGTGTTAGCGGGGGGGTTGTTGGGCAGTACTTC	CASSVSGGVVGQYF
TRBV30	-	TRBJ2-7	-	TGTGCCTGGAGTGACCTGGGGGGGGCCCAAAGGCTATACGAGCAGTACTTC	CAWSDLGGAQRLYEQYF
TRBV5-4	-	TRBJ1-1	-	TGTGCCAGCAGCTTGACGGGGAACCGGGGCACTGAAGCTTTCTTT	CASSLTGNRGTEAFF
TRBV5-1	TRBD1	TRBJ2-7	once	TGCGCCAGCAGCTTTTTGACGGGACAGGGGGCGGGCGAGCAGTACTTC	CASSFLTGQGAGEQYF
TRBV11-3	-	TRBJ2-2	-	TGTGCCAGCAGCCCCATGGGCAAAACCGGGGAGCTGTTTTTT	CASSPMGKTGELFF
TRBV11-1	-	TRBJ1-1	few	TGTGCCAGCAGCTCCGACTCGAACACTGAAGCTTTCTTT	CASSSDSNTEAFF
TRBV19	-	TRBJ2-7	-	TGTGCCAGTAGTCATCGGGCGGGCGAGCAGTACTTC	CASSHRAGEQYF
TRBV19	-	TRBJ1-4	-	TGTGCCAGTAGTAGAGGGGTCACGGGCCCAAATGAAAAACTGTTTTTT	CASSRGVTGPNEKLFF
TRBV7-8	TRBD1	TRBJ1-1	-	TGTGCCAGCAGCTTAACAGGGGGCACTGAAGCTTTCTTT	CASSLTGGTEAFF
TRBV28	-	TRBJ1-5	-	TGTGCCAGCAGTCCACCGACAGCCAATCAGCCCCAGCATTTT	CASSPPTANQPQHF